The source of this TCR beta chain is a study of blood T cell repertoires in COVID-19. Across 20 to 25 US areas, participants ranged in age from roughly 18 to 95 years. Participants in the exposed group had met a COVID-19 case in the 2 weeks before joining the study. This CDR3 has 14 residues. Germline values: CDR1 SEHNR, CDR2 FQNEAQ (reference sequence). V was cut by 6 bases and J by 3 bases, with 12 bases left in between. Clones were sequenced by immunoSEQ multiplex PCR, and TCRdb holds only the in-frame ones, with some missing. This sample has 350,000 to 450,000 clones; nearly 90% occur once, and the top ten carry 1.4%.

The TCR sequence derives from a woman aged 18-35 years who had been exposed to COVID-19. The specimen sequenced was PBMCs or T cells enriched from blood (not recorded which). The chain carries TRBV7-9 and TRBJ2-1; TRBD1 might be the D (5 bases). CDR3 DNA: TGTGCCAGCAGTTACAGGACGGACTACAATGAGCAGTTCTTC. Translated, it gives CASSYRTDYNEQFF.